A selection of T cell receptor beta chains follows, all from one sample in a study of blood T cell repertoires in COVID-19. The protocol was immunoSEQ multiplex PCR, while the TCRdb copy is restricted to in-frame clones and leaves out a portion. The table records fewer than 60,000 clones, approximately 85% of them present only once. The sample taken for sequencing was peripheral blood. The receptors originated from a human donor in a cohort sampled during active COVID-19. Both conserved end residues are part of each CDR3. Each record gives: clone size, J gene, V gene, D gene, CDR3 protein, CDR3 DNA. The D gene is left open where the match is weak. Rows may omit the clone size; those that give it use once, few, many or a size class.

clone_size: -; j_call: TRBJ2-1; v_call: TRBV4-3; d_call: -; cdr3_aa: CASSHGRHNEQFF; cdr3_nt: TGCGCCAGCAGCCACGGCAGGCACAATGAGCAGTTCTTC
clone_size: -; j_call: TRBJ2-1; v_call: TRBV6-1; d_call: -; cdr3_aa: CASSEDPGAGNEQFF; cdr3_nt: TGTGCCAGCAGTGAAGACCCTGGGGCCGGCAATGAGCAGTTCTTC
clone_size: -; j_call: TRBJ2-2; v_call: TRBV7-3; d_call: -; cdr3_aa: CASSLSPGLGTGELFF; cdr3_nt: TGTGCCAGCAGCTTAAGCCCGGGTTTGGGCACCGGGGAGCTGTTTTTT
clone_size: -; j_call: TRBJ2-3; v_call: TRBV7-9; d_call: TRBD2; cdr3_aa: CASSPASGVNTDTQYF; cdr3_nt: TGTGCCAGCAGTCCTGCTAGCGGGGTTAACACAGATACGCAGTATTTT
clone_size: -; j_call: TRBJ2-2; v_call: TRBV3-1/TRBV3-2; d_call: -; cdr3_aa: CASSQGGAELFF; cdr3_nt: TGTGCCAGCAGCCAAGGCGGTGCCGAGCTGTTTTTT
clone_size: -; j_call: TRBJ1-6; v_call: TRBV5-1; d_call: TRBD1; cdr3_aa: CASSFRTGMGSPLHF; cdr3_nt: TGCGCCAGCAGCTTTAGGACAGGGATGGGCTCACCCCTCCACTTT
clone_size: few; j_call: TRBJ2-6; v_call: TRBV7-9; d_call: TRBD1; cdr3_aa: CASSRDSSGANVLTF; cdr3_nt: TGTGCCAGCAGCCGGGACAGCTCTGGGGCCAACGTCCTGACTTTC
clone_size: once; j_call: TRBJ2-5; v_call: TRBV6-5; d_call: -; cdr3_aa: CASTAGRKGAETQYF; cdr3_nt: TGTGCCAGCACCGCGGGGAGGAAGGGGGCAGAGACCCAGTACTTC
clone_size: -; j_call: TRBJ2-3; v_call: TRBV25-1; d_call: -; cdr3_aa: CASSDPFRDSTDTQYF; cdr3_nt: TGTGCCAGCAGTGACCCTTTCCGGGACTCCACAGATACGCAGTATTTT
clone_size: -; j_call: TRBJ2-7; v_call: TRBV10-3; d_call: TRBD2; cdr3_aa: CAISEGLAPPEQYF; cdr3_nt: TGTGCCATCAGTGAGGGACTAGCTCCGCCGGAGCAGTACTTC
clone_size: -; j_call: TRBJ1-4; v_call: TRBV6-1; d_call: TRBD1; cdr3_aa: CASSEALRIRGLVGEKLFF; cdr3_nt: TGTGCCAGCAGTGAAGCGCTCAGAATTAGGGGGCTCGTGGGTGAAAAACTGTTTTTT
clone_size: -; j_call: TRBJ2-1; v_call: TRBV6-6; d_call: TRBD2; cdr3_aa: CASSSLLAGSYNEQFF; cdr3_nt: TGTGCCAGCAGTTCCCTACTAGCGGGAAGCTACAATGAGCAGTTCTTC
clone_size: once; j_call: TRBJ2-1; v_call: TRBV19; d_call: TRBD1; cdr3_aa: CASSTRLGQGRDEQFF; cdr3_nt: TGTGCCAGTAGTACGAGATTAGGACAGGGACGGGATGAGCAGTTCTTC
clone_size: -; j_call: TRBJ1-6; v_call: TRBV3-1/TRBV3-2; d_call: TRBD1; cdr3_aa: CASSQGGTGGVSPLHF; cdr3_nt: TGTGCCAGCAGCCAAGGCGGGACAGGGGGGGTTTCACCCCTCCACTTT
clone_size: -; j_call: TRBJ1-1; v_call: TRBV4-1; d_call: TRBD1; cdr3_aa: CASSQEHFGQGDFNTEAFF; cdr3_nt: TGCGCCAGCAGCCAAGAGCACTTTGGACAGGGTGACTTCAACACTGAAGCTTTCTTT
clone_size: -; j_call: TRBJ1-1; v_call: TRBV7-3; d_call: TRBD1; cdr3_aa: CASSSGQGVNTEAFF; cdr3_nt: TGTGCCAGCAGCTCAGGACAGGGGGTGAACACTGAAGCTTTCTTT
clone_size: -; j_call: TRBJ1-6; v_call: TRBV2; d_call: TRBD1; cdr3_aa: CASRWERQGTSPLHF; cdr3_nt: TGTGCCAGCAGATGGGAACGACAGGGTACCTCACCCCTCCACTTT
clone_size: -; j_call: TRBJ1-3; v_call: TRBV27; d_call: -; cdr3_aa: CASSNRGSGGNTIYF; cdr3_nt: TGTGCCAGCAGCAATCGGGGTTCAGGTGGAAACACCATATATTTT
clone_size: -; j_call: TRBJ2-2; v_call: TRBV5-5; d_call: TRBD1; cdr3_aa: CASSLRGQVSTGELFF; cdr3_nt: TGTGCCAGCAGCTTGCGGGGACAGGTTAGCACCGGGGAGCTGTTTTTT
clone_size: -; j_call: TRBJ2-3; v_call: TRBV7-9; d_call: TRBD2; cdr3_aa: CASSGGVAGPTDTQYF; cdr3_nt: TGTGCCAGCAGCGGGGGGGTAGCGGGCCCCACAGATACGCAGTATTTT
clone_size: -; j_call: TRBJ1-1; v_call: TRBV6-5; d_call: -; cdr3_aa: CASKREDTEAFF; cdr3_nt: TGTGCCAGCAAAAGGGAGGACACTGAAGCTTTCTTT
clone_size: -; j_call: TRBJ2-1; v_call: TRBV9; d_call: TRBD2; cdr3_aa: CASSVEGLSYNEQFF; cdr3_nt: TGTGCCAGCAGCGTAGAGGGACTATCCTACAATGAGCAGTTCTTC
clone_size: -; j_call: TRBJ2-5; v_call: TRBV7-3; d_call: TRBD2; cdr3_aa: CASSSSAGGQETQYF; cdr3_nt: TGTGCCAGCAGCTCCTCAGCGGGGGGGCAAGAGACCCAGTACTTC
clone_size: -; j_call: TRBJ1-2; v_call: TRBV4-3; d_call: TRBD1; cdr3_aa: CASSQGTGGDYGYTF; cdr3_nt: TGCGCCAGCAGCCAAGGGACAGGGGGCGACTATGGCTACACCTTC
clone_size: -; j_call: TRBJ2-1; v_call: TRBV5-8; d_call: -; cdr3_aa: CASSLRRSSGDEQFF; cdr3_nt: TGTGCCAGCAGCTTACGGCGGAGCTCAGGGGATGAGCAGTTCTTC
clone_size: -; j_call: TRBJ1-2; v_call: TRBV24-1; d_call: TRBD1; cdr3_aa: CATSDRDRPYGYTF; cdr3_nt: TGTGCCACCAGTGATCGGGACAGACCCTATGGCTACACCTTC
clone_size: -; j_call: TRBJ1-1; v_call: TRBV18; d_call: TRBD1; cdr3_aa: CASSPQGQGTMNTEAFF; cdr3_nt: TGTGCCAGCTCACCGCAGGGACAGGGAACTATGAACACTGAAGCTTTCTTT
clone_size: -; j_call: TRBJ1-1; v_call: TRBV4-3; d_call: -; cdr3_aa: CASSQDESQRNTEAFF; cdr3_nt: TGCGCCAGCAGCCAAGATGAGAGTCAGCGGAACACTGAAGCTTTCTTT
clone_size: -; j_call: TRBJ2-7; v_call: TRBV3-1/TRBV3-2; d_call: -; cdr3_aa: CASSQGRAQQYF; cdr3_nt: TGTGCCAGCAGCCAAGGGAGAGCCCAGCAGTACTTC
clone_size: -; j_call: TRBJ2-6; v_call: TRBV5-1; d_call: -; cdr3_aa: CASSGGGQGGTGANVLTF; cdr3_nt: TGCGCCAGCAGCGGAGGCGGACAGGGAGGGACTGGGGCCAACGTCCTGACTTTC
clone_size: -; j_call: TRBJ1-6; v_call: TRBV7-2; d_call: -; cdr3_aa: CASSLARGVPTLHF; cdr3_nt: TGTGCCAGCAGCTTAGCGCGGGGGGTTCCGACCCTCCACTTT
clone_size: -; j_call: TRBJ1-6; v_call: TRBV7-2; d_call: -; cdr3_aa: CASSSYRDSPLHF; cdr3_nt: TGTGCCAGCAGCTCCTACAGGGACTCACCCCTCCACTTT
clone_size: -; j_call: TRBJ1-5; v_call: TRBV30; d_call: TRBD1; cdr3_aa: CAWSEGAGQPQHF; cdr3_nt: TGTGCCTGGAGTGAGGGGGCTGGTCAGCCCCAGCATTTT
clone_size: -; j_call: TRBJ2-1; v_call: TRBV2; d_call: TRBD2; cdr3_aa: CASSELRGRGRDEQFF; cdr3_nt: TGTGCCAGCAGTGAACTGCGCGGGAGAGGAAGAGATGAGCAGTTCTTC
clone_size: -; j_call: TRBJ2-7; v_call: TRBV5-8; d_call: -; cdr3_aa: CASSLAVSVGGVAWSYEQYF; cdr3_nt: TGTGCCAGCAGCTTGGCAGTCTCGGTTGGAGGGGTCGCGTGGTCCTACGAGCAGTACTTC
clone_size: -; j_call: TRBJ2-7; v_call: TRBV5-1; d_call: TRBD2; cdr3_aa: CASSLGLAGARYEQYF; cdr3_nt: TGCGCCAGCAGCTTGGGACTAGCGGGAGCGAGATACGAGCAGTACTTC
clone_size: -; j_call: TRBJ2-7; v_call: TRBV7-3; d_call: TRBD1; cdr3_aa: CASSPGTGHEQYF; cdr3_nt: TGTGCCAGCAGCCCCGGGACAGGGCACGAGCAGTACTTC
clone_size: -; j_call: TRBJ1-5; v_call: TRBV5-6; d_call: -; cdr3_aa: CASSLVGGNQPQHF; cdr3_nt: TGTGCCAGCAGCTTGGTAGGGGGCAATCAGCCCCAGCATTTT
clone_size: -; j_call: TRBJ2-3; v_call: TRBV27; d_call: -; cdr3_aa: CASSLLGTKKDTQYF; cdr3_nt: TGTGCCAGCAGTTTATTGGGGACAAAGAAGGATACGCAGTATTTT
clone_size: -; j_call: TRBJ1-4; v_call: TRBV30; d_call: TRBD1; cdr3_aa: CAWSRGRTNEKLFF; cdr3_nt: TGTGCCTGGAGCAGGGGGCGAACTAATGAAAAACTGTTTTTT
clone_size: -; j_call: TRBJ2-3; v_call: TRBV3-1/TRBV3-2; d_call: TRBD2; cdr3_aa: CASSPGLVRGTDTQYF; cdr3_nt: TGTGCCAGTAGCCCGGGACTAGTTAGGGGCACAGATACGCAGTATTTT
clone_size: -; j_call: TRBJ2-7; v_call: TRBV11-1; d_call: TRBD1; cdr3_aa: CASSLAGTGPYEQYF; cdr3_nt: TGTGCCAGCAGCTTAGCGGGGACAGGGCCCTACGAGCAGTACTTC